Listed below are T cell receptor beta chains from one sample, sequenced in a study of CXCR3-negative and CXCR3-positive naive CD8 T cells. TCRdb re-called the 5' RACE reads, yielding one record per CDR3 amino acid sequence without DNA. The sample has over 80,000 distinct CDR3 sequences; the top ten hold 1.6%. Sequenced input: naive CXCR3- CD8+ T cells from blood. All receptors come from a human donor in good health. Some clones in this sample may be carry-over from other donors' samples. CDR3s include the opening cysteine and the closing phenylalanine or tryptophan. The order of the fields is J gene, clone size, V gene, CDR3 length, CDR3 protein. The size of a clone is reported for some rows only, either as once, few or many, or as a class for expanded clones.

J gene: TRBJ2-2; clone size: .; V gene: TRBV29-1; CDR3 length: 14; CDR3 protein: CSVGTALAAWELFF
J gene: TRBJ2-1; clone size: .; V gene: TRBV28; CDR3 length: 15; CDR3 protein: CASSLGQGEGNEQFF
J gene: TRBJ2-1; clone size: .; V gene: TRBV12-3/TRBV12-4; CDR3 length: 15; CDR3 protein: CASSLGQGLYNEQFF
J gene: TRBJ2-5; clone size: .; V gene: TRBV2; CDR3 length: 19; CDR3 protein: CASSVNPHGEGLAQETQYF
J gene: TRBJ2-7; clone size: .; V gene: TRBV28; CDR3 length: 16; CDR3 protein: CASSLLMRDPTYEQYF
J gene: TRBJ2-7; clone size: .; V gene: TRBV5-1; CDR3 length: 13; CDR3 protein: CASSLSPAYEQYF
J gene: TRBJ2-6; clone size: .; V gene: TRBV9; CDR3 length: 15; CDR3 protein: CASSVWGTGANVLTF
J gene: TRBJ1-1; clone size: .; V gene: TRBV11-3; CDR3 length: 12; CDR3 protein: CASTARGPEAFF
J gene: TRBJ2-1; clone size: .; V gene: TRBV6-2/TRBV6-3; CDR3 length: 15; CDR3 protein: CASSLLAGGHNEQFF
J gene: TRBJ2-7; clone size: .; V gene: TRBV6-5; CDR3 length: 14; CDR3 protein: CASSSIIRVYEQYF
J gene: TRBJ2-1; clone size: .; V gene: TRBV29-1; CDR3 length: 15; CDR3 protein: CSVEKAASGRTEQFF
J gene: TRBJ2-1; clone size: .; V gene: TRBV7-9; CDR3 length: 12; CDR3 protein: CASSASTNEQFF
J gene: TRBJ2-7; clone size: .; V gene: TRBV10-3; CDR3 length: 15; CDR3 protein: CAISEMGAGAYEQYF
J gene: TRBJ1-2; clone size: .; V gene: TRBV13; CDR3 length: 14; CDR3 protein: CASSQTPGNYGYTF
J gene: TRBJ2-1; clone size: .; V gene: TRBV29-1; CDR3 length: 13; CDR3 protein: CSVRNWDYNEQFF
J gene: TRBJ2-7; clone size: .; V gene: TRBV21-1; CDR3 length: 14; CDR3 protein: CASPPGQESYEQYF
J gene: TRBJ1-6; clone size: .; V gene: TRBV20-1; CDR3 length: 14; CDR3 protein: CRRGLPPYNSPLHF
J gene: TRBJ2-2; clone size: .; V gene: TRBV29-1; CDR3 length: 11; CDR3 protein: CSVWLDGELFF
J gene: TRBJ2-5; clone size: .; V gene: TRBV12-3/TRBV12-4; CDR3 length: 13; CDR3 protein: CASSFSAPETQYF
J gene: TRBJ2-1; clone size: .; V gene: TRBV7-9; CDR3 length: 12; CDR3 protein: CASSFLGNEQFF
J gene: TRBJ2-7; clone size: .; V gene: TRBV28; CDR3 length: 14; CDR3 protein: CASSRSVPSYEQYF
J gene: TRBJ2-7; clone size: .; V gene: TRBV29-1; CDR3 length: 15; CDR3 protein: CSVAGDRLSSYEQYF
J gene: TRBJ2-3; clone size: .; V gene: TRBV2; CDR3 length: 16; CDR3 protein: CASPSDQGASEDTQYF
J gene: TRBJ2-7; clone size: .; V gene: TRBV4-1; CDR3 length: 15; CDR3 protein: CASSQGPNTAVRLYF
J gene: TRBJ2-7; clone size: .; V gene: TRBV4-3; CDR3 length: 14; CDR3 protein: CASSQEGIAYEQYF
J gene: TRBJ2-7; clone size: .; V gene: TRBV27; CDR3 length: 15; CDR3 protein: CASSIAGGGSYEQYF
J gene: TRBJ2-1; clone size: .; V gene: TRBV7-2; CDR3 length: 18; CDR3 protein: CASSSLRLAGGRYNEQFF
J gene: TRBJ2-7; clone size: .; V gene: TRBV7-9; CDR3 length: 16; CDR3 protein: CASSYPYGTADSEQYF
J gene: TRBJ2-7; clone size: .; V gene: TRBV28; CDR3 length: 15; CDR3 protein: CASRSGTGTAYEQYF
J gene: TRBJ2-3; clone size: .; V gene: TRBV6-4; CDR3 length: 16; CDR3 protein: CASSDSGGGGTDTQYF
J gene: TRBJ2-5; clone size: medium-sized; V gene: TRBV28; CDR3 length: 11; CDR3 protein: CASSPQETQYF
J gene: TRBJ1-1; clone size: .; V gene: TRBV5-1; CDR3 length: 14; CDR3 protein: CASSTRDGNTEAFF
J gene: TRBJ2-3; clone size: .; V gene: TRBV20-1; CDR3 length: 22; CDR3 protein: CSARDRLRVAGVGGFMTDTQYF
J gene: TRBJ2-2; clone size: .; V gene: TRBV14; CDR3 length: 17; CDR3 protein: CASSQETWKFAVGELFF
J gene: TRBJ1-1; clone size: .; V gene: TRBV5-1; CDR3 length: 13; CDR3 protein: CASSSGRNTEAFF
J gene: TRBJ2-3; clone size: .; V gene: TRBV29-1; CDR3 length: 13; CDR3 protein: CSALQGATDTQYF
J gene: TRBJ2-1; clone size: .; V gene: TRBV11-3; CDR3 length: 18; CDR3 protein: CASSSRKTGTSAYNEQFF
J gene: TRBJ2-7; clone size: .; V gene: TRBV29-1; CDR3 length: 13; CDR3 protein: CSVEGQDSYEQYF
J gene: TRBJ2-3; clone size: .; V gene: TRBV28; CDR3 length: 14; CDR3 protein: CASSFGTGPDTQYF
J gene: TRBJ2-5; clone size: .; V gene: TRBV6-1; CDR3 length: 16; CDR3 protein: CASSEGTSGGQETQYF
J gene: TRBJ2-1; clone size: .; V gene: TRBV4-3; CDR3 length: 16; CDR3 protein: CASSPEGQGSYNEQFF
J gene: TRBJ2-7; clone size: .; V gene: TRBV21-1; CDR3 length: 13; CDR3 protein: CASSWDWTYEQYF
J gene: TRBJ1-5; clone size: .; V gene: TRBV20-1; CDR3 length: 15; CDR3 protein: CSARDRGLGNQPQHF
J gene: TRBJ2-7; clone size: .; V gene: TRBV29-1; CDR3 length: 14; CDR3 protein: CSVRRLAGNYEQYF
J gene: TRBJ2-2; clone size: .; V gene: TRBV29-1; CDR3 length: 15; CDR3 protein: CSVEGGSSNTGELFF
J gene: TRBJ2-2; clone size: .; V gene: TRBV6-5; CDR3 length: 16; CDR3 protein: CASSLSLGSDTGELFF
J gene: TRBJ2-7; clone size: .; V gene: TRBV27; CDR3 length: 14; CDR3 protein: CASSFLEASYEQYF
J gene: TRBJ1-3; clone size: .; V gene: TRBV29-1; CDR3 length: 12; CDR3 protein: CSVTGVGNTIYF
J gene: TRBJ2-2; clone size: .; V gene: TRBV2; CDR3 length: 17; CDR3 protein: CASTEAGGILSTGELFF